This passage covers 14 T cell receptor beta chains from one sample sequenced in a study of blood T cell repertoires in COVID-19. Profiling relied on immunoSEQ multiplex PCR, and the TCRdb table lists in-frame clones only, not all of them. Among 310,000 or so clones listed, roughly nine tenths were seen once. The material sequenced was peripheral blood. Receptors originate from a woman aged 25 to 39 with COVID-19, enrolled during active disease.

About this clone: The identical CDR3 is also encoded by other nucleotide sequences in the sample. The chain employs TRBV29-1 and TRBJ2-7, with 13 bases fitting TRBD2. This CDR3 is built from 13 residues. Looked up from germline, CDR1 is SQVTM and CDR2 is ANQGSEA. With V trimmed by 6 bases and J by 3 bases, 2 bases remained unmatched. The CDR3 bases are TGCAGCGTCCGGACTAGCGGGAGCTACGAGCAGTACTTC. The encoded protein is CSVRTSGSYEQYF.

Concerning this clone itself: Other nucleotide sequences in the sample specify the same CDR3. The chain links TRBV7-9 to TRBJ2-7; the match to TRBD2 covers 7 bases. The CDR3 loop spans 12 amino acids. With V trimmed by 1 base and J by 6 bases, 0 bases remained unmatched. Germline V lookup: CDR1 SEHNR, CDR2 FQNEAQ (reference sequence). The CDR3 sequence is CASSLGGGEQYF. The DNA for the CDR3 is TGTGCCAGCAGCTTAGGCGGGGGCGAGCAGTACTTC. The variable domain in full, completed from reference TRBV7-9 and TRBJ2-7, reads DTGVSQNPRHKITKRGQNVTFRCDPISEHNRLYWYRQTLGQGPEFLTYFQNEAQLEKSRLLSDRFSAERPKGSFSTLEIQRTEQGDSAMYLCASSLGGGEQYFGPGTRLTVT.

For the CDR3, the DNA is TGTGCCAGCAGTCTGAACCGGGACAGGTCCTTCTACGAGCAGTACTTC. This encodes CASSLNRDRSFYEQYF. The chain recombines TRBV27 with TRBJ2-7, with 8 bases matching TRBD1. Per the germline V gene, CDR1 is MNHEY and CDR2 is SMNVEV (reference sequence). The CDR3 is 16 residues long. V lost 5 bases to trimming and J lost 3 bases; unmatched junction nucleotides: 12.

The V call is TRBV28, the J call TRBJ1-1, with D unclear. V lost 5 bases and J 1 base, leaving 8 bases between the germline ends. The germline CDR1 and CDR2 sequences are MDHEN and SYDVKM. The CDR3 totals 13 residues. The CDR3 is CASSKSENTEAFF. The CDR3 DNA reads TGTGCCAGCAGTAAATCAGAGAACACTGAAGCTTTCTTT.

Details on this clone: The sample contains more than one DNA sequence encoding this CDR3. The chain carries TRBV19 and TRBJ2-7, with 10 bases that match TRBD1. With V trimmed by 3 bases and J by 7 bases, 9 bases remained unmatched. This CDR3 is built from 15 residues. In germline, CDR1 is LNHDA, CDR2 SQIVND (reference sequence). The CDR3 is CASSIGDRGLGEQYF. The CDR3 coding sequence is TGTGCCAGTAGTATTGGAGACAGGGGGCTGGGGGAGCAGTACTTC.

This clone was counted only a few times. The CDR3 spells CASSQVDRGSNQPQHF. The CDR3 bases are TGTGCCAGCAGCCAGGTGGACAGGGGTAGCAATCAGCCCCAGCATTTT. The V gene is TRBV4-2, the J gene TRBJ1-5; 9 positions agree with TRBD1. The CDR3 consists of 16 residues. The V gene end was trimmed by 3 bases and the J gene end by 0 bases; junction bases not matched to a gene: 3. CDR1 LGHNA and CDR2 YNFKEQ come from the germline V gene.

Here the CDR3 reads CSVEDGVSGANVLTF. The CDR3 bases are TGCAGCGTTGAAGATGGAGTTTCTGGGGCCAACGTCCTGACTTTC. The V gene is TRBV29-1, the J gene TRBJ2-6; no reliable D call. The V gene lost 0 bases and the J gene lost 1 base, with 7 bases spanning the gap. CDR3 size: 15 residues. CDR1 is SQVTM, CDR2 ANQGSEA, per germline.

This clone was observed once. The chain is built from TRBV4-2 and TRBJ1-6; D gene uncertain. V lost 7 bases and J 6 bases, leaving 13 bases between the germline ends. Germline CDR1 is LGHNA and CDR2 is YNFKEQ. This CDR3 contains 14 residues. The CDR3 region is CASKAQESNSPLHF. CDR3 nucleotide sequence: TGTGCCAGCAAAGCTCAGGAATCTAATTCACCCCTCCACTTT.

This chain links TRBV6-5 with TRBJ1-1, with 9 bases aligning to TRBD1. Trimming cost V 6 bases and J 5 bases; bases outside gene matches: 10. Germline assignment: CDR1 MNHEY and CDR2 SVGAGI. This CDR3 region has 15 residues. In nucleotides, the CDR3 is TGTGCCAGCAGCATTGGACAGGGGCTGTATACTGAAGCTTTCTTT. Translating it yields CASSIGQGLYTEAFF.

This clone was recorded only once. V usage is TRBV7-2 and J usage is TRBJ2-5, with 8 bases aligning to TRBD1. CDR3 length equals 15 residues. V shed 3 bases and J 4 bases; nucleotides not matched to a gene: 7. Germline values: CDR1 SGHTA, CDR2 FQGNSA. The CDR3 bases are TGTGCCAGCAGCTTGACCGGGACAGGTGGAGAGACCCAGTACTTC. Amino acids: CASSLTGTGGETQYF.

CDR3 sequence (DNA): TGTGCCTGGAGCGCACTAACAGGGGCAGATACGCAGTATTTT. Translation: CAWSALTGADTQYF. V and J are TRBV30 and TRBJ2-3; TRBD1 aligns across 7 bases. This CDR3 spans 14 amino acids. J was trimmed by 4 bases and V by 3 bases; bases with no gene match: 7. Germline V lookup: CDR1 GTSNPN, CDR2 SVGIG (reference sequence).

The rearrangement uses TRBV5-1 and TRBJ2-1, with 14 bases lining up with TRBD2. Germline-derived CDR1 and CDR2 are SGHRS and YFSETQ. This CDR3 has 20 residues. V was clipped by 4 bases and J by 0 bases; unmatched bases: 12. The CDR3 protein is CASSPMKGLAGVSSYNEQFF. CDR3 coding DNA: TGCGCCAGCAGCCCTATGAAGGGACTAGCGGGGGTCAGCTCCTACAATGAGCAGTTCTTC.

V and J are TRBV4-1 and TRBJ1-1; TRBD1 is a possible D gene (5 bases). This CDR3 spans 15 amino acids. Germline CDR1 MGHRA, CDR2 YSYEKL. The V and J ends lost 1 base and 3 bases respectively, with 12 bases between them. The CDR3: CASSQVSLGDTEAFF. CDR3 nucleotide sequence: TGCGCCAGCAGCCAAGTTTCTCTAGGGGACACTGAAGCTTTCTTT.

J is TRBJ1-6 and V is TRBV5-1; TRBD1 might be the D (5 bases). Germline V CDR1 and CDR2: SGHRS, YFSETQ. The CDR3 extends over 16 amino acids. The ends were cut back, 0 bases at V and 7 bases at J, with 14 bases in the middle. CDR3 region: CASSLEVGLRNSPLHF. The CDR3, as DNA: TGCGCCAGCAGCTTGGAGGTGGGGCTCAGGAATTCACCCCTCCACTTT.